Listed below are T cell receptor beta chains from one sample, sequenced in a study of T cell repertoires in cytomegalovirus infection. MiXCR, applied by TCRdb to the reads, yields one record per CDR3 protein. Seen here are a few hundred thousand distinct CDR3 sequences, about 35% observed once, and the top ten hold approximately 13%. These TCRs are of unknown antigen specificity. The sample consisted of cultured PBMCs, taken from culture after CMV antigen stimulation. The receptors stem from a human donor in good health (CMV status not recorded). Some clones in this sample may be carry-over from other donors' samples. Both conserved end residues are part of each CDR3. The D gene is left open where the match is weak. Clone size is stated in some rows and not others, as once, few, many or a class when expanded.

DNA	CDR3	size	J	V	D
TGTGCCAGCAGTTCGGGACTAGCGGGAGTAACGGAGCAGTTCTTC	CASSSGLAGVTEQFF	NA	TRBJ2-1	TRBV12-3/TRBV12-4	TRBD2
TGTGCCAGCAGCTTAGAACAGGGGGTAAATAATTCACCCCTCCACTTT	CASSLEQGVNNSPLHF	few	TRBJ1-6	TRBV7-6	TRBD1
TGTGCCAGCAAGGATTGGGGACAGGGACCCTATGGCTACACCTTC	CASKDWGQGPYGYTF	NA	TRBJ1-2	TRBV28	TRBD1
TGTGCCAGCAGTTTATTGTGGCGGGAGGAGACAGATACGCAGTATTTT	CASSLLWREETDTQYF	few	TRBJ2-3	TRBV28	TRBD2
TGTGCCAGCAGCTTGGTACCAGGGGGAAGGACCGGGGAGCTGTTTTTT	CASSLVPGGRTGELFF	NA	TRBJ2-2	TRBV5-4	TRBD1
TGTGCCAGCAGTCCAGGGTCACGGAACACTGAAGCTTTCTTT	CASSPGSRNTEAFF	NA	TRBJ1-1	TRBV28	NA
TGTGCCAGCAGTTACTTGCTAGCGGGAGGGCCGGGCACCGGGGAGCTGTTTTTT	CASSYLLAGGPGTGELFF	NA	TRBJ2-2	TRBV6-6	TRBD2
TGTGCCAGCAGCTTAGATCCAGCGGGAGGTTACACAGATACGCAGTATTTT	CASSLDPAGGYTDTQYF	NA	TRBJ2-3	TRBV7-3	TRBD2
TGCGCCAGCAGCCAAGATGGCATCGGAGCGGAAACAGAGACCCAGTACTTC	CASSQDGIGAETETQYF	NA	TRBJ2-5	TRBV4-3	NA
TGCGCCAGCAGCCAAGGGAAGTACCAAGAGACCCAGTACTTC	CASSQGKYQETQYF	NA	TRBJ2-5	TRBV4-1	NA
TGTGCCAGCACGCGCTTGTCCATGAACACTGAAGCTTTCTTT	CASTRLSMNTEAFF	NA	TRBJ1-1	TRBV28	NA
TGTGCCAGCAGTACGCTACAGGGGGCAAGAGGCACTGAAGCTTTCTTT	CASSTLQGARGTEAFF	NA	TRBJ1-1	TRBV12-3/TRBV12-4	TRBD1
TGTGCGTGCACGAGGGCGGGGGACGAGCAGTACTTC	CACTRAGDEQYF	NA	TRBJ2-7	TRBV30	TRBD2
TGTGCCAGCAGTCAGCTCTATGACGTTGGGGATGAGCAGTTCTTC	CASSQLYDVGDEQFF	NA	TRBJ2-1	TRBV28	NA
TGCGCCAGCAGCCCCCAAGTAGGGTACAATGAGCAGTTCTTC	CASSPQVGYNEQFF	few	TRBJ2-1	TRBV4-3	NA
TGTGCCAGCAGTTACGGTTTTACGGTTTCGGCTTTCTTT	CASSYGFTVSAFF	NA	TRBJ1-1	TRBV6-2/TRBV6-3	NA
TGCAGTGCTAGAGACAGTTATGGCTACACCTTC	CSARDSYGYTF	NA	TRBJ1-2	TRBV20-1	NA
TGTGCCAGTAGACGGGGACAGGGATTAGAAGCTTTCTTT	CASRRGQGLEAFF	few	TRBJ1-1	TRBV19	TRBD1
TGTGCCAGCAGTTACGGCAGGGAATACGGCTACACCTTC	CASSYGREYGYTF	NA	TRBJ1-2	TRBV6-2/TRBV6-3	NA
TGTGCCAGCAGCTACCAGGGGTCTGGGGCCAACGTCCTGACTTTC	CASSYQGSGANVLTF	NA	TRBJ2-6	TRBV7-2	NA
TGTGCCAGCTGCCGACAGGGGGACACTGAAGCTTTCTTT	CASCRQGDTEAFF	many	TRBJ1-1	TRBV7-2	TRBD1
TGTGCCAGCAGTTTATTTGGCAGAGAAGAAGCTTTCTTT	CASSLFGREEAFF	NA	TRBJ1-1	TRBV27	NA
TGTGCCAGCAGCTTAAATGGTGGCCGATACTCCTACAATGAGCAGTTCTTC	CASSLNGGRYSYNEQFF	many	TRBJ2-1	TRBV7-3	NA
TGTGCTAGTGGTTTGGGGGCAGGCAATCAGCCCCAGCATTTT	CASGLGAGNQPQHF	NA	TRBJ1-5	TRBV12-5	NA
TGTGCCAGCAACCAAAACGGAGACAGTTCATCGTTCGGCAATGAGCAGTTCTTC	CASNQNGDSSSFGNEQFF	NA	TRBJ2-1	TRBV6-5	NA
TGTGCCAGCAGCTTTGAGCCGGGGGATGTCAATCAGCCCCAGCATTTT	CASSFEPGDVNQPQHF	NA	TRBJ1-5	TRBV7-9	NA
TGTGCCAGCATCGTACTAGCGGGAGGATCTACAGATACGCAGTATTTT	CASIVLAGGSTDTQYF	NA	TRBJ2-3	TRBV7-8	TRBD2
TGTGCCAGCAGCTTTACCACTAGCGGTGCCGAGGTCCAGTACTTC	CASSFTTSGAEVQYF	few	TRBJ2-5	TRBV7-2	TRBD2
TGCAGTGCTAGAGATAACATAGATACGCAGTATTTT	CSARDNIDTQYF	NA	TRBJ2-3	TRBV20-1	NA
TGTGCCAGCAGCCCCCGGGACTCCGACTACAATGAGCAGTTCTTC	CASSPRDSDYNEQFF	NA	TRBJ2-1	TRBV7-9	NA
TGTGCCAGCAGCTCGGGGGGGGAACCCCAGCATTTT	CASSSGGEPQHF	few	TRBJ1-5	TRBV5-4	NA
TGTGCCAGCAGTCACCCAAGAGGGAGGACTGAAGCTTTCTTT	CASSHPRGRTEAFF	NA	TRBJ1-1	TRBV6-2/TRBV6-3	NA
TGCAGTGCTAGTTTGGCTGTACGGTCCCTCGAGCAGTACTTC	CSASLAVRSLEQYF	many	TRBJ2-7	TRBV20-1	NA
TGTGCCCACGGGGACGGGGAGCTGTTTTTT	CAHGDGELFF	NA	TRBJ2-2	TRBV7-6	NA
TGCGCCAGCAGCCAAGACAGAGACCTCACAGATACGCAGTATTTT	CASSQDRDLTDTQYF	NA	TRBJ2-3	TRBV4-1	NA
TGTGCCAGCGGAACCCAGGGGGCTAACACCGGGGAGCTGTTTTTT	CASGTQGANTGELFF	few	TRBJ2-2	TRBV7-9	TRBD1
TGTGCCAGCAACATGAGGAGCGGGAGGGGCGGCAATGAGCAGTTCTTC	CASNMRSGRGGNEQFF	few	TRBJ2-1	TRBV12-3/TRBV12-4	TRBD2
TGCGCCAGCAGCCAAGATCTAGCGGGAGTAGAGACCCAGTACTTC	CASSQDLAGVETQYF	NA	TRBJ2-5	TRBV4-3	TRBD2
TGTGCCAGCAGCGTAGGCGCAGGGCAGATCGGAGATACGCAGTATTTT	CASSVGAGQIGDTQYF	NA	TRBJ2-3	TRBV9	NA
TGTGCCAGCAGTTTAAAACCCCGAGGGACAGGGAAATTCCAAGAGACCCAGTACTTC	CASSLKPRGTGKFQETQYF	NA	TRBJ2-5	TRBV28	TRBD1
TGTGCCAGCAGCTTAGGAGGACTAGCCTACTCCTACAATGAGCAGTTCTTC	CASSLGGLAYSYNEQFF	NA	TRBJ2-1	TRBV7-9	TRBD2
TGTGCCAGCAGTTACCGGAGCGGCACAGATACGCAGTATTTT	CASSYRSGTDTQYF	NA	TRBJ2-3	TRBV6-8	NA
TGTGCCAGTAGTATCTCCGGACAGTTGAACACTGAAGCTTTCTTT	CASSISGQLNTEAFF	NA	TRBJ1-1	TRBV19	NA
TGTGCCACCAGCAGAGAATTGAAGGCACAAGTGGACACCATATATTTT	CATSRELKAQVDTIYF	NA	TRBJ1-3	TRBV15	NA
TGTGCCAGCAGCCGGTGGGCAGGGAAAACCTCTGGGGCCAACGTCCTGACTTTC	CASSRWAGKTSGANVLTF	few	TRBJ2-6	TRBV7-6	NA
TGTGCCAGCAGTACTCCAGACAGGGTGTATGGCTACACCTTC	CASSTPDRVYGYTF	NA	TRBJ1-2	TRBV6-6	TRBD1
TGTGCCAGCAGCTTTCAAAGTTACAGGGGTAAGGAGCAGTTCTTC	CASSFQSYRGKEQFF	NA	TRBJ2-1	TRBV7-9	TRBD1